This record concerns one T cell receptor (beta chain) sequence. The antigen is not known. This entry comes from a study of STAT5B mutations in CD4+ large granular lymphocyte leukemia. Study-wide results and limits: TRBV06-family usage was enriched in top patient clones (8/27) versus controls (2/35).

This table comes from immunoSEQ multiplex PCR, and its TCRdb copy is limited to in-frame clones, with some not included. Among some 30,000 clones listed, roughly 81% were seen once. Per the germline V gene, CDR1 is ENHRY and CDR2 is SYGVKD. CDR3 length: 13 amino acids. Trimming took 7 bases from V and 0 from J, leaving 9 bases between them. The TCR comes from a human donor in good health. J is TRBJ1-1 and V is TRBV10-3, with D hard to call. The source material was CD4+ T cells from blood buffy coats. CDR3 region: CAITGELNTEAFF. CDR3 nucleotides: TGTGCCATCACCGGGGAGTTGAACACTGAAGCTTTCTTT.